The entry that follows covers one TCR beta chain sequence. Its antigen is unidentified. This specimen belongs to a study of T cell responses to AZD1222 COVID-19 vaccine. Study-level information: Some second doses came at about 4 weeks and others at about 12 weeks; these were pooled.

Generated by immunoSEQ multiplex PCR, the TCRdb table keeps only in-frame clones and is missing some. The sample contains fewer than 150,000 clones, roughly 88% of which appear only once. Germline lookup yields CDR1 SGHAT and CDR2 FQNNGV. Germline trimming cut 5 bases from V and 7 bases from J; bases unmatched to any gene: 15. The CDR3 covers 16 residues. Findings and limits, study-wide: Mostly white British, mostly female donors; authors suggested clonal diversity may be underestimated. In all cases, repertoires were sampled only after the peak T cell response.

This specimen consisted of peripheral blood, obtained on day 0 of AZD1222 vaccination. V is TRBV11-2 and J is TRBJ1-1; 8 nucleotides line up with TRBD1. This TCR came from an adult in good health. CDR3 sequence reads: CASSGYPGQARVEAFF. CDR3 sequence (DNA): TGTGCCAGCAGCGGATACCCGGGACAGGCTCGGGTTGAAGCTTTCTTT.